A selection of T cell receptor beta chains follows, all from one sample in a study of response to subunit inactivated influenza vaccine. TCRdb itself ran the RT-PCR reads through MiXCR, one entry per CDR3 protein. This table holds 860,000 or so distinct CDR3 sequences, around 20% found once. The specimen was PBMCs from blood, collected 5 days after vaccination. These receptors were taken from a middle-aged man who received an inactivated influenza vaccine. CDR3s include the opening cysteine and the closing phenylalanine or tryptophan. Fields, in order: clone size, CDR3 length, V gene, D gene, J gene, CDR3 protein, CDR3 DNA. A D gene is named only where the DNA matches it firmly. Only some rows state a clone size, as once, few, many or a class for expanded clones.

abundance: -; len: 19; v_gene: TRBV15; d_gene: TRBD2; j_gene: TRBJ2-7; CDR3aa: CATSRDRGGWTGLRYEQYF; CDR3nt: TGTGCCACCAGCAGAGATCGGGGGGGATGGACGGGACTTCGCTACGAGCAGTACTTC
abundance: many; len: 13; v_gene: TRBV30; d_gene: -; j_gene: TRBJ2-2; CDR3aa: CAWNGYSGGELFF; CDR3nt: TGTGCCTGGAATGGGTACAGTGGCGGGGAGCTGTTTTTT
abundance: -; len: 14; v_gene: TRBV6-5; d_gene: -; j_gene: TRBJ2-3; CDR3aa: CASSYILTTDTQYF; CDR3nt: TGTGCCAGCAGTTACATTTTGACCACAGATACGCAGTATTTT
abundance: once; len: 17; v_gene: TRBV20-1; d_gene: -; j_gene: TRBJ2-3; CDR3aa: CSARDQGGGPGTDTQYF; CDR3nt: TGCAGTGCTAGAGATCAGGGGGGCGGGCCTGGCACAGATACGCAGTATTTT
abundance: few; len: 12; v_gene: TRBV20-1; d_gene: -; j_gene: TRBJ1-4; CDR3aa: CSARFGRGKLFF; CDR3nt: TGCAGTGCTAGATTCGGACGGGGAAAACTGTTTTTT
abundance: few; len: 16; v_gene: TRBV3-1; d_gene: -; j_gene: TRBJ2-1; CDR3aa: CASSQGGRSSYNEQFF; CDR3nt: TGTGCCAGCAGCCAGGGTGGGAGGAGCTCCTACAATGAGCAGTTCTTC
abundance: few; len: 17; v_gene: TRBV4-3; d_gene: -; j_gene: TRBJ1-6; CDR3aa: CASSQDLFGVSDSPLHF; CDR3nt: TGCGCCAGCAGCCAAGACCTTTTCGGGGTATCGGATTCACCCCTCCACTTT
abundance: few; len: 15; v_gene: TRBV12-3/TRBV12-4; d_gene: -; j_gene: TRBJ2-1; CDR3aa: CASKQTLNLDNEQFF; CDR3nt: TGTGCCAGCAAACAAACACTAAATCTGGACAATGAGCAGTTCTTC
abundance: few; len: 19; v_gene: TRBV10-2; d_gene: -; j_gene: TRBJ1-6; CDR3aa: CASSGTGTSQSSYNSPLHF; CDR3nt: TGCGCCAGCAGTGGTACCGGGACCTCGCAGAGCTCCTATAATTCACCCCTCCACTTT
abundance: -; len: 15; v_gene: TRBV7-9; d_gene: -; j_gene: TRBJ2-1; CDR3aa: CASSELEGSYNEQFF; CDR3nt: TGTGCCAGCAGCGAATTAGAGGGGTCTTACAATGAGCAGTTCTTC
abundance: many; len: 14; v_gene: TRBV7-2; d_gene: -; j_gene: TRBJ2-7; CDR3aa: CASSPQYGRNEQYF; CDR3nt: TGTGCCAGCAGCCCTCAGTACGGTCGGAACGAGCAGTACTTC
abundance: few; len: 17; v_gene: TRBV7-9; d_gene: TRBD2; j_gene: TRBJ2-3; CDR3aa: CASSQRPSGGSLDTQYF; CDR3nt: TGTGCCAGCAGCCAGAGGCCTAGCGGGGGGTCCTTAGATACGCAGTATTTT
abundance: few; len: 14; v_gene: TRBV7-2; d_gene: -; j_gene: TRBJ2-7; CDR3aa: CASSLLGSDYEQYF; CDR3nt: TGTGCCAGCAGCTTACTCGGTTCCGACTACGAGCAGTACTTC
abundance: -; len: 13; v_gene: TRBV20-1; d_gene: -; j_gene: TRBJ2-7; CDR3aa: CSAIGSAPYEQYF; CDR3nt: TGCAGTGCTATCGGGAGTGCGCCCTACGAGCAGTACTTC
abundance: many; len: 17; v_gene: TRBV6-1; d_gene: TRBD2; j_gene: TRBJ2-5; CDR3aa: CASSPRDYLPYQETQYF; CDR3nt: TGTGCCAGCAGTCCTCGGGACTACCTTCCGTACCAAGAGACCCAGTACTTC
abundance: few; len: 15; v_gene: TRBV6-1; d_gene: TRBD1; j_gene: TRBJ1-1; CDR3aa: CASRNGQGRNAEAFF; CDR3nt: TGTGCCAGCAGAAACGGACAGGGAAGGAACGCTGAAGCTTTCTTT
abundance: -; len: 13; v_gene: TRBV7-4; d_gene: -; j_gene: TRBJ1-4; CDR3aa: CASSGGNGEKLFF; CDR3nt: TGTGCCAGCAGCGGGGGTAACGGGGAAAAACTGTTTTTT
abundance: -; len: 16; v_gene: TRBV11-2; d_gene: TRBD2; j_gene: TRBJ2-1; CDR3aa: CASSFSAGGPFNEQFF; CDR3nt: TGTGCCAGCAGCTTTTCCGCGGGGGGGCCTTTTAATGAGCAGTTCTTC
abundance: few; len: 15; v_gene: TRBV2; d_gene: -; j_gene: TRBJ2-2; CDR3aa: CASSESAANTGELFF; CDR3nt: TGTGCCAGCAGTGAATCGGCGGCGAACACCGGGGAGCTGTTTTTT
abundance: -; len: 15; v_gene: TRBV28; d_gene: -; j_gene: TRBJ1-5; CDR3aa: CASSPGRVSNQPQHF; CDR3nt: TGTGCCAGCAGTCCGGGACGGGTTAGCAATCAGCCCCAGCATTTT
abundance: few; len: 14; v_gene: TRBV29-1; d_gene: TRBD2; j_gene: TRBJ2-7; CDR3aa: CSATTSGVSYEQYF; CDR3nt: TGCAGCGCCACGACTAGCGGGGTCTCCTACGAGCAGTACTTC
abundance: few; len: 18; v_gene: TRBV4-2; d_gene: -; j_gene: TRBJ1-5; CDR3aa: CASSQGYVLGNSNQPQHF; CDR3nt: TGTGCCAGCAGCCAAGGTTACGTGCTGGGTAATAGCAATCAGCCCCAGCATTTT
abundance: -; len: 13; v_gene: TRBV20-1; d_gene: -; j_gene: TRBJ1-1; CDR3aa: CSANLQGNTEAFF; CDR3nt: TGCAGTGCTAACTTACAGGGTAACACTGAAGCTTTCTTT
abundance: -; len: 14; v_gene: TRBV20-1; d_gene: TRBD2; j_gene: TRBJ2-5; CDR3aa: CSAKGLAGRETQYF; CDR3nt: TGCAGTGCTAAGGGACTAGCGGGGCGAGAGACCCAGTACTTC
abundance: -; len: 16; v_gene: TRBV4-2; d_gene: TRBD2; j_gene: TRBJ2-1; CDR3aa: CASSQEAGNSYNEQFF; CDR3nt: TGTGCCAGCAGCCAAGAAGCGGGGAACTCCTACAATGAGCAGTTCTTC
abundance: few; len: 14; v_gene: TRBV6-2/TRBV6-3; d_gene: -; j_gene: TRBJ1-2; CDR3aa: CASSHLVGTQGYTF; CDR3nt: TGTGCCAGCAGTCACCTAGTCGGGACACAAGGCTACACCTTC
abundance: -; len: 14; v_gene: TRBV29-1; d_gene: -; j_gene: TRBJ1-4; CDR3aa: CSYTTPIANEKLFF; CDR3nt: TGCAGCTATACCACCCCTATTGCTAATGAAAAACTGTTTTTT
abundance: few; len: 13; v_gene: TRBV29-1; d_gene: -; j_gene: TRBJ2-3; CDR3aa: CSVEFWAVDTQYF; CDR3nt: TGCAGCGTTGAATTTTGGGCGGTGGATACGCAGTATTTT
abundance: -; len: 17; v_gene: TRBV20-1; d_gene: TRBD1; j_gene: TRBJ2-5; CDR3aa: CSARPRGTGGFQETQYF; CDR3nt: TGCAGTGCTCGACCACGCGGGACAGGGGGTTTCCAAGAGACCCAGTACTTC
abundance: -; len: 15; v_gene: TRBV5-1; d_gene: -; j_gene: TRBJ2-1; CDR3aa: CASSPEVSACNEQFF; CDR3nt: TGCGCCAGCAGCCCGGAGGTTAGCGCCTGCAATGAGCAGTTCTTC
abundance: -; len: 14; v_gene: TRBV28; d_gene: -; j_gene: TRBJ1-2; CDR3aa: CASSWGGHPYGFTF; CDR3nt: TGTGCCAGCAGTTGGGGGGGACACCCCTATGGCTTCACCTTC
abundance: -; len: 13; v_gene: TRBV7-2; d_gene: -; j_gene: TRBJ2-3; CDR3aa: CASSFQGRYTQYF; CDR3nt: TGTGCCAGCAGCTTCCAGGGTCGATATACGCAGTATTTT
abundance: -; len: 19; v_gene: TRBV27; d_gene: TRBD2; j_gene: TRBJ2-3; CDR3aa: CASSLLRRLAGGPADTQYF; CDR3nt: TGTGCCAGCAGTTTATTGAGGAGGCTAGCGGGGGGGCCCGCAGATACGCAGTATTTT
abundance: -; len: 15; v_gene: TRBV28; d_gene: TRBD2; j_gene: TRBJ2-7; CDR3aa: CASRRTSGRNDEQYF; CDR3nt: TGTGCCAGCAGGCGGACTAGCGGGAGGAACGACGAGCAGTACTTC
abundance: -; len: 13; v_gene: TRBV12-3/TRBV12-4; d_gene: TRBD1; j_gene: TRBJ2-7; CDR3aa: CASSLYRGDEQYF; CDR3nt: TGTGCCAGCAGCCTATACAGGGGGGACGAGCAGTACTTC
abundance: few; len: 14; v_gene: TRBV6-1; d_gene: TRBD1; j_gene: TRBJ2-5; CDR3aa: CASSDRGREETQYF; CDR3nt: TGTGCCAGCAGTGACAGGGGGCGGGAAGAGACCCAGTACTTC
abundance: many; len: 13; v_gene: TRBV12-3/TRBV12-4; d_gene: -; j_gene: TRBJ2-2; CDR3aa: CASSLWDTGELFF; CDR3nt: TGTGCCAGCAGTTTGTGGGACACCGGGGAGCTGTTTTTT
abundance: few; len: 15; v_gene: TRBV11-2; d_gene: -; j_gene: TRBJ1-1; CDR3aa: CASSLAYRRSTEAFF; CDR3nt: TGTGCCAGCAGCTTAGCTTATAGGCGGAGCACTGAAGCTTTCTTT
abundance: -; len: 15; v_gene: TRBV12-3/TRBV12-4; d_gene: TRBD2; j_gene: TRBJ2-1; CDR3aa: CASSHFGGANNEQFF; CDR3nt: TGTGCCAGCAGCCATTTCGGGGGGGCCAACAATGAGCAGTTCTTC
abundance: many; len: 15; v_gene: TRBV5-1; d_gene: -; j_gene: TRBJ2-5; CDR3aa: CASSTGLGNEETQYF; CDR3nt: TGCGCCAGCAGCACGGGATTGGGGAACGAAGAGACCCAGTACTTC
abundance: -; len: 15; v_gene: TRBV12-3/TRBV12-4; d_gene: TRBD2; j_gene: TRBJ2-1; CDR3aa: CASSSPLAGGDEQFF; CDR3nt: TGTGCCAGCAGTTCCCCACTAGCGGGGGGGGATGAGCAGTTCTTC
abundance: -; len: 14; v_gene: TRBV7-9; d_gene: -; j_gene: TRBJ2-5; CDR3aa: CASSLVGAGETQYF; CDR3nt: TGTGCCAGCAGCTTAGTGGGGGCTGGAGAGACCCAGTACTTC
abundance: -; len: 16; v_gene: TRBV4-3; d_gene: TRBD2; j_gene: TRBJ2-7; CDR3aa: CASSQVTSGGAHEQYF; CDR3nt: TGCGCCAGCAGCCAAGTAACTAGCGGGGGGGCCCACGAGCAGTACTTC
abundance: -; len: 19; v_gene: TRBV4-3; d_gene: TRBD1; j_gene: TRBJ2-7; CDR3aa: CASSRRLEIRTGELYEQYF; CDR3nt: TGCGCCAGCAGCCGAAGACTCGAAATTAGGACAGGGGAGCTCTACGAGCAGTACTTC
abundance: -; len: 12; v_gene: TRBV9; d_gene: -; j_gene: TRBJ2-3; CDR3aa: CASSDIADTQYF; CDR3nt: TGTGCCAGCAGTGATATCGCGGATACGCAGTATTTT
abundance: -; len: 15; v_gene: TRBV30; d_gene: TRBD1; j_gene: TRBJ2-2; CDR3aa: CAWSAPDRVSGELFF; CDR3nt: TGTGCCTGGAGTGCCCCCGACAGGGTATCCGGGGAGCTGTTTTTT
abundance: few; len: 14; v_gene: TRBV5-6; d_gene: -; j_gene: TRBJ2-1; CDR3aa: CASSFTLTGDEQFF; CDR3nt: TGTGCCAGCAGCTTTACCCTCACCGGGGATGAGCAGTTCTTC
abundance: -; len: 15; v_gene: TRBV9; d_gene: TRBD1; j_gene: TRBJ2-1; CDR3aa: CASSVEDRGADEQFF; CDR3nt: TGTGCCAGCAGCGTAGAAGACAGGGGGGCCGATGAGCAGTTCTTC
abundance: -; len: 15; v_gene: TRBV27; d_gene: -; j_gene: TRBJ2-1; CDR3aa: CASSLWAGGKNEQFF; CDR3nt: TGTGCCAGCAGTTTATGGGCAGGGGGGAAGAATGAGCAGTTCTTC
abundance: -; len: 14; v_gene: TRBV6-1; d_gene: -; j_gene: TRBJ1-1; CDR3aa: CASSEELLNTEAFF; CDR3nt: TGTGCCAGCAGTGAAGAGCTATTGAACACTGAAGCTTTCTTT
abundance: -; len: 11; v_gene: TRBV20-1; d_gene: -; j_gene: TRBJ2-3; CDR3aa: CSARGENTQYF; CDR3nt: TGCAGTGCTAGAGGCGAAAATACGCAGTATTTT
abundance: -; len: 14; v_gene: TRBV6-1; d_gene: -; j_gene: TRBJ1-4; CDR3aa: CASRETGVNEKLFF; CDR3nt: TGTGCCAGCAGGGAGACAGGTGTGAATGAAAAACTGTTTTTT
abundance: -; len: 15; v_gene: TRBV7-6; d_gene: -; j_gene: TRBJ2-6; CDR3aa: CASSLTALGANVLTF; CDR3nt: TGTGCCAGCAGCTTAACTGCACTTGGGGCCAACGTCCTGACTTTC
abundance: -; len: 12; v_gene: TRBV20-1; d_gene: -; j_gene: TRBJ1-5; CDR3aa: CSARDDIQPQHF; CDR3nt: TGCAGTGCTAGAGATGACATTCAGCCCCAGCATTTT
abundance: -; len: 12; v_gene: TRBV5-1; d_gene: -; j_gene: TRBJ2-7; CDR3aa: CASSLVSHEQYF; CDR3nt: TGCGCCAGCAGCTTGGTATCCCACGAGCAGTACTTC
abundance: few; len: 15; v_gene: TRBV9; d_gene: -; j_gene: TRBJ2-7; CDR3aa: CASSVAAGRNYEQYF; CDR3nt: TGTGCCAGCAGCGTAGCGGCAGGGAGAAACTACGAGCAGTACTTC
abundance: few; len: 16; v_gene: TRBV5-5; d_gene: TRBD1; j_gene: TRBJ1-5; CDR3aa: CASSGTGGSGGQPQHF; CDR3nt: TGTGCCAGCAGCGGAACAGGGGGCTCGGGCGGTCAGCCCCAGCATTTT
abundance: -; len: 15; v_gene: TRBV5-6; d_gene: -; j_gene: TRBJ1-5; CDR3aa: CASSLSQGNNQPQRF; CDR3nt: TGTGCCAGCAGCTTGAGCCAGGGGAACAATCAGCCCCAGCGTTTT